This T cell receptor beta chain is from a study of CD4 T cells in relation to SARS-CoV-2 and coronaviruses. Notes on the study in general: Crossreactivity was assessed only for spike protein, not other viral proteins.

Notes on this clone: The antigen is unknown.

CD4+ T cells from unexposed donors were obtained before the COVID-19 pandemic (2011-2018). Generated by immunoSEQ multiplex PCR, the TCRdb table keeps only in-frame clones and is missing some. The sample consists of about 65,000 clones, over 70% of them appearing once. This CDR3 has 14 residues. The germline gives CDR1 SGHTA, CDR2 FQGTGA. V shed 2 bases and J shed 1 base, with 5 bases lying between them. This receptor was taken from a human donor in good health. The chain recombines TRBV7-3 with TRBJ2-2; D possibly corresponds to TRBD2 (5 bases). The source material was memory CD4+ T cells from PBMCs. DNA of the CDR3: TGTGCCAGCAGCTTACGGGAGAACACCGGGGAGCTGTTTTTT. Its translation is CASSLRENTGELFF.